Below are 19 T cell receptor beta chains sequenced from a single sample in a study of shared clonotypes between healthy human individuals. Clones were read by immunoSEQ multiplex PCR, and TCRdb kept only the in-frame ones, dropping some. The sample lists about 1 million clones, approximately 68% occurring once. The specimen sequenced was memory CD4+ T cells sorted from blood. As for subset: CD45RA-negative fraction. Receptors were obtained from a young man in good health.

The table lists this clone with a few counts. V is TRBV28 and J is TRBJ1-1; 8 nucleotides match TRBD1. In germline, CDR1 is MDHEN, CDR2 SYDVKM. V was clipped by 4 bases and J by 4 bases; unmatched bases: 5. The CDR3 runs 14 residues. The CDR3 region is CASSSNTGGTEAFF. The DNA for the CDR3 is TGTGCCAGCAGTTCTAACACAGGGGGCACTGAAGCTTTCTTT.

The V gene is TRBV10-3, the J gene TRBJ2-7; TRBD2 agrees at 13 bases. CDR3 length equals 16 residues. Germline V lookup: CDR1 ENHRY, CDR2 SYGVKD. V shed 3 bases and J 3 bases; nucleotides not matched to a gene: 5. The CDR3 loop is CAISDPGLAGDYEQYF. In DNA, the CDR3 is TGTGCCATCAGTGATCCCGGACTAGCGGGGGACTACGAGCAGTACTTC.

The chain couples TRBV25-1 to TRBJ2-5; 9 nucleotides agree with TRBD1. Germline loops: CDR1 MGHDK, CDR2 SYGVNS. V trimming: 3 bases; J trimming: 1 base; junction bases outside the gene matches: 12. This CDR3 comprises 18 residues. This CDR3 is CASSDALPGQGAQETQYF. In DNA, the CDR3 is TGTGCCAGCAGTGACGCCCTTCCGGGACAGGGAGCCCAAGAGACCCAGTACTTC.

The chain recombines TRBV7-2 with TRBJ2-3, with TRBD2 matching 7 bases. The V gene's germline CDR1 is SGHTA and CDR2 FQGNSA. V was pared by 3 bases and J by 4 bases, with 7 bases of the junction left unmatched. This CDR3 has 15 amino acids. The CDR3 DNA follows: TGTGCCAGCAGCTTGGGGGGGAGGGAGCCAGATACGCAGTATTTT. Translation: CASSLGGREPDTQYF.

Details on this clone: The sample has other DNA sequences that encode this CDR3 too. The chain combines TRBV5-4 with TRBJ2-3; D gene uncertain. The ends were cut back, 1 base at V and 2 bases at J, with 5 bases in the middle. CDR1 SGHNT and CDR2 YYREEE come from the germline V gene (reference sequence). This CDR3 region has 13 residues. The CDR3 coding sequence is TGTGCCAGCAGCTTGCCGAACACAGATACGCAGTATTTT. It encodes CASSLPNTDTQYF.

The V and J genes are TRBV27 and TRBJ1-3; no definite D call. The CDR3 is made up of 17 amino acids. Germline assignment: CDR1 MNHEY and CDR2 SMNVEV (reference sequence). Trimming pared 2 bases from V and 1 base from J, leaving 15 bases between. CDR3 loop: CASSLGRVYPSGNTIYF. Written as DNA, the CDR3 is TGTGCCAGCAGTTTAGGCCGGGTTTACCCTTCTGGAAACACCATATATTTT.

The V gene is TRBV6-4, the J gene TRBJ2-2; D may be TRBD1 (5 bases). This CDR3 has 14 amino acids. Germline CDR1 reads MRHNA; CDR2 reads SNTAGT. Trimming left V 3 bases short and J 2 bases short, with 7 bases between. CDR3 bases: TGTGCCAGCAGTGAAAGGGGAAACACCGGGGAGCTGTTTTTT. Amino acids: CASSERGNTGELFF.

This clone occurred many times. This rearrangement joins TRBV4-3 to TRBJ2-1, with 7 bases that match TRBD2. The germline V gene has CDR1 LGHNA and CDR2 YSLEER. CDR3 length: 16 residues. J gave up 6 bases and V 0 bases, and 8 bases lay outside the gene matches. The CDR3 coding sequence is TGCGCCAGCAGCCAAGATGGCGGGAGTCAACGCAATGAGCAGTTCTTC. This gives the protein CASSQDGGSQRNEQFF.

The CDR3 here is CASSARFSGVDTGELFF. The CDR3 DNA is TGTGCCAGCAGCGCCCGATTTAGCGGGGTGGACACCGGGGAGCTGTTTTTT. The chain has TRBV9 and TRBJ2-2; 8 nucleotides match TRBD2. The V segment lost 3 bases and the J segment 3 bases; nucleotides outside the gene matches: 10. The V gene's germline CDR1 is SGDLS and CDR2 YYNGEE. The CDR3 is 17 residues long.

The chain uses TRBV6-1 and TRBJ1-5, with D possibly being TRBD1 (5 bases). Between the trimmed V and J ends, which lost 6 bases and 9 bases, there was a span of 15 bases. Germline assignment: CDR1 MNHNS and CDR2 SASEGT. The CDR3 consists of 13 residues. CDR3 protein: CASRDGAGRPQHF. The DNA for the CDR3 is TGTGCCAGCAGAGACGGGGCCGGCCGGCCCCAGCATTTT.

Here the CDR3 reads CASSLEDRVRYEQYF. In DNA form, the CDR3 reads TGTGCCAGCAGCTTAGAGGACAGGGTCAGGTACGAGCAGTACTTC. The rearrangement joins TRBV7-6 to TRBJ2-7, with TRBD1 matching over 8 bases. The CDR3 has 15 residues. With V trimmed by 1 base and J by 4 bases, 6 bases remained unmatched. The germline V gene has CDR1 SGHVS and CDR2 FNYEAQ.

This clone has a single count. The V and J genes are TRBV7-9 and TRBJ2-5; possibly TRBD2 for D (7 bases). The V and J ends lost 1 base and 2 bases respectively, with 14 bases between them. The CDR3 length is 16 residues. Germline V gene sequence: CDR1 SEHNR, CDR2 FQNEAQ (reference sequence). The CDR3 bases are TGTGCCAGCAGCTTAGTGCAGGGGAGGGGGCAAGAGACCCAGTACTTC. Amino acids: CASSLVQGRGQETQYF.

The V call is TRBV14, the J call TRBJ2-5; D is unresolved. The germline CDR1 and CDR2 sequences are SGHDN and FVKESK. The CDR3 extends over 13 amino acids. With 4 bases removed from V and 4 bases from J, the gap between germline ends came to 10 bases. Here the CDR3 DNA reads TGTGCCAGCAGCCCTTGGATTGGAGAGACCCAGTACTTC. Translated: CASSPWIGETQYF.

The CDR3 protein is CASSRTGGEETQYF. The CDR3 DNA reads as TGTGCCAGCAGCCGGACAGGGGGCGAAGAGACCCAGTACTTC. V gene TRBV7-2 combines with J gene TRBJ2-5; 11 bases are shared with TRBD1. The CDR3 covers 14 residues. The V gene's germline CDR1 is SGHTA and CDR2 FQGNSA. Germline trimming cut 5 bases from V and 3 bases from J; bases unmatched to any gene: 2.

This chain joins TRBV9 and TRBJ2-7; 9 nucleotides agree with TRBD1. There are 14 residues in the CDR3. Losses at the gene ends were 1 base for V and 6 bases for J; bases not matched to a gene: 5. From germline, CDR1 is SGDLS and CDR2 YYNGEE. The CDR3 DNA reads as TGTGCCAGCAGCGTACAGGACAGGGGAGGCGAGCAGTACTTC. As protein: CASSVQDRGGEQYF.

On this clone itself: The same CDR3 also results from other DNA sequences found in this sample. This sequence joins TRBV9 and TRBJ1-1; D remains unclear. Trimming left V 0 bases short and J 1 base short, with 7 bases between. There are 14 residues in the CDR3. The germline V gene encodes CDR1 SGDLS and CDR2 YYNGEE. The CDR3 bases are TGTGCCAGCAGCGTAGGGGTGGGGAACACTGAAGCTTTCTTT. It is translated as CASSVGVGNTEAFF.

This chain's CDR3 is CASSAGLAGGRGDTQYF. The DNA of the CDR3 is TGTGCCAGCAGCGCGGGACTAGCGGGGGGGCGTGGAGATACGCAGTATTTT. This chain links TRBV9 with TRBJ2-3; 16 nucleotides line up with TRBD2. This CDR3 is built from 17 residues. With 3 bases clipped from V and 5 bases from J, the junction kept 6 bases outside the gene matches. Germline V gene data show CDR1 as SGDLS and CDR2 as YYNGEE. Full variable domain (remainder filled in from reference TRBV9 and TRBJ2-3): DSGVTQTPKHLITATGQRVTLRCSPRSGDLSVYWYQQSLDQGLQFLIQYYNGEERAKGNILERFSAQQFPDLHSELNLSSLELGDSALYFCASSAGLAGGRGDTQYFGPGTRLTVL.

This clone has only one observation. The V call is TRBV6-1, the J call TRBJ1-5, with D unclear. Trimming shortened V by 7 bases and J by 0 bases, and 13 bases separated the two germline ends. In germline, CDR1 is MNHNS, CDR2 SASEGT. The CDR3 length is 15 residues. The DNA for the CDR3 is TGTGCCAGCACCCCACCGGGTTATAGCAATCAGCCCCAGCATTTT. This sequence encodes CASTPPGYSNQPQHF.

The rearrangement joins TRBV28 to TRBJ2-1, with 7 bases lining up with TRBD2. The length of the CDR3 is 16 residues. From germline, CDR1 is MDHEN and CDR2 SYDVKM. V trimming: 8 bases; J trimming: 6 bases; junction bases outside the gene matches: 16. The CDR3 sequence is CASGVWGGSVGNEQFF. In DNA form, the CDR3 reads TGTGCCAGCGGAGTTTGGGGCGGGAGCGTCGGCAATGAGCAGTTCTTC. The full variable domain, completed using reference TRBV28 and TRBJ2-1, is DVKVTQSSRYLVKRTGEKVFLECVQDMDHENMFWYRQDPGLGLRLIYFSYDVKMKEKGDIPEGYSVSREKKERFSLILESASTNQTSMYLCASGVWGGSVGNEQFFGPGTRLTVL.